This record concerns one TCR beta chain sequence. This sample was taken from a study of technical replicates of blood from a few donors. The table came from immunoSEQ multiplex PCR; TCRdb's copy has only in-frame clones and leaves some out. The sample lists tens of thousands of clones, just under 95% occurring once. Germline assignment: CDR1 GTSNPN and CDR2 SVGIG (reference sequence). This CDR3 region has 15 residues. Trimming removed 5 bases from V and 1 base from J; junction bases left unmatched: 6. The V gene is TRBV30, the J gene TRBJ2-3, with 10 bases lining up with TRBD2. The source of this sequence is a human donor in good health. What was sequenced was T cells isolated from PBMCs. This CDR3 is CAWRGTSAGTDTQYF. The CDR3 bases are TGTGCCTGGCGAGGGACTAGCGCCGGCACAGATACGCAGTATTTT.